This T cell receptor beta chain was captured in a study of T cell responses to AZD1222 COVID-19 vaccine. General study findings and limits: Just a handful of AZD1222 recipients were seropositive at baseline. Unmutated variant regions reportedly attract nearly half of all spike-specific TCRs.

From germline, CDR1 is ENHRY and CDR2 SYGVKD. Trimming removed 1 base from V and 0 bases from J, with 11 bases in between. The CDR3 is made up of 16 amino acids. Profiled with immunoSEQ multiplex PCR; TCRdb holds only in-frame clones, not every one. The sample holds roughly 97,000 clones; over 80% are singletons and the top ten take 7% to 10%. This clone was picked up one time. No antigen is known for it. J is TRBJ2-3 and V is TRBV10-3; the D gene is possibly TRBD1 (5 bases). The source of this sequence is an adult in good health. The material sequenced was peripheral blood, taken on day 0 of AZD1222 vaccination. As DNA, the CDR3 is TGTGCCATCAGTGAGTTGGACACCCAGAGCACAGATACGCAGTATTTT. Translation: CAISELDTQSTDTQYF.